This T cell receptor beta chain was found in a study of shared clonotypes between healthy human individuals. Using immunoSEQ multiplex PCR, the repertoire was profiled, and TCRdb retains in-frame clones only, with some absent. The table records about 480,000 clones, roughly 78% of them present only once. This CDR3 has 14 residues. The germline V gene encodes CDR1 SQVTM and CDR2 ANQGSEA. Unmatched junction bases numbered 6, after V lost 5 bases and J lost 4 bases. Sequenced: PBMCs. The chain carries TRBV29-1 and TRBJ1-4, with 8 nucleotides matching TRBD1. The TCR was taken from a woman in her 40s in good health. Some clones in this sample may be carry-over from other donors' samples. The CDR3 region has the DNA TGCAGCGTTTTGCAGACAGGGGATAATGAAAAACTGTTTTTT. This sequence encodes CSVLQTGDNEKLFF.